These 29 T cell receptor beta chains came from one sample sequenced in a study of OX40 agonist ivuxolimab in advanced cancers. Assay used: immunoSEQ multiplex PCR; TCRdb lists only in-frame clones, some missing. The table includes roughly 77,000 clones, roughly 92% detected once. The material was CD4+ or CD8+ T cells sorted from blood, obtained in a trial of the OX40 agonist ivuxolimab. Receptors originate from an adult with an advanced solid tumor such as melanoma, head and neck, liver or kidney cancer.

The chain employs TRBV6-6 and TRBJ1-4; D remains ambiguous. Deletions cut 2 bases from V and 5 bases from J, with 6 bases between. From germline, CDR1 is MNHNY and CDR2 SVGAGI (reference sequence). This CDR3 spans 13 amino acids. The CDR3 loop reads CASSYNKNEKLFF. The CDR3 region has the DNA TGTGCCAGCAGTTACAACAAGAATGAAAAACTGTTTTTT.

CDR3 DNA: TGTGCCAGTAGTAGCTGGTCTCCCGGGACTAGCGGAACGAGTGAGCAGTTCTTC. Translating gives CASSSWSPGTSGTSEQFF. This sequence joins TRBV19 and TRBJ2-1; TRBD2 matches 11 bases. The CDR3 totals 18 residues. The junction had 17 bases not matched to a gene; V was cut back by 4 bases and J by 9 bases. Germline-derived CDR1 and CDR2 are LNHDA and SQIVND (reference sequence).

The CDR3 reads CASSPALVFESLVLGTYYGYTF. CDR3 nucleotide sequence: TGCGCCAGCAGCCCTGCCTTGGTGTTTGAAAGTCTGGTCCTAGGTACGTATTATGGCTACACCTTC. The rearrangement links TRBV23-1 to TRBJ1-2; no definite D call. TRBV23-1 is recorded as an ORF, its role being uncertain. This CDR3 has 22 residues. The ends were cut back, 6 bases at V and 5 bases at J, with 40 bases in the middle.

The chain recombines TRBV30 with TRBJ1-2; the D is unclear. Germline V gene lookup returns CDR1 GTSNPN and CDR2 SVGIG (reference sequence). CDR3 length: 15 amino acids. V lost 0 bases and J 4 bases, leaving 15 bases between the germline ends. The CDR3 loop reads CAWSVSPTRVYGYTF. The CDR3 coding sequence is TGTGCCTGGAGTGTATCCCCTACACGGGTCTATGGCTACACCTTC. Complete variable domain (other parts from reference TRBV30 and TRBJ1-2): SQTIHQWPATLVQPVGSPLSLECTVEGTSNPNLYWYRQAAGRGLQLLFYSVGIGQISSEVPQNLSASRPQDRQFILSSKKLLLSDSGFYLCAWSVSPTRVYGYTFGSGTRLTVV.

The J gene is TRBJ1-2, the V gene TRBV5-4, with TRBD1 as a possible D gene (6 bases). The germline gives CDR1 SGHNT, CDR2 YYREEE (reference sequence). This CDR3 comprises 13 residues. Trimming removed 2 bases at V and 12 bases at J, with 17 bases between. For the CDR3, the DNA is TGTGCCAGCAGCTTTGCACAGGGCGTTAAGGACACCTTC. The encoded protein is CASSFAQGVKDTF. The full variable domain, rest sourced from reference TRBV5-4 and TRBJ1-2, is ETGVTQSPTHLIKTRGQQVTLRCSSQSGHNTVSWYQQALGQGPQFIFQYYREEENGRGNFPPRFSGLQFPNYSSELNVNALELDDSALYLCASSFAQGVKDTFGSGTRLTVV.

The chain is built from TRBV2 and TRBJ1-2; D not certain. With 4 bases removed from V and 3 bases from J, the gap between germline ends came to 21 bases. The CDR3 totals 17 residues. In germline, CDR1 is SNHLY, CDR2 FYNNEI. As DNA, the CDR3 is TGTGCCAGCAGTGCTCTCCCTGCGGGTATGGGATACTATGGCTACACCTTC. Translation: CASSALPAGMGYYGYTF.

This clone was detected a few times. This rearrangement joins TRBV5-1 to TRBJ2-2; no clear D gene. The CDR3 runs to 12 residues. CDR1 and CDR2 (germline): SGHRS, YFSETQ. Trimming shortened V by 4 bases and J by 3 bases, and 4 bases separated the two germline ends. The CDR3 coding sequence is TGCGCCAGCAGCACTTACACCGGGGAGCTGTTTTTT. Translated, it gives CASSTYTGELFF.

This chain uses TRBV10-3 with TRBJ2-2, with 8 bases identical to TRBD2. Germline V gene sequence: CDR1 ENHRY, CDR2 SYGVKD. The CDR3 spans 18 residues. The ends lost 2 bases at V and 0 bases at J; junction bases unmatched: 8. The CDR3: CAISETSGGGANTGELFF. CDR3 bases: TGTGCCATCAGTGAGACTAGCGGAGGGGGAGCGAACACCGGGGAGCTGTTTTTT.

This chain links TRBV7-9 with TRBJ2-7; a weak D match, TRBD2 (6 bases). Between the trimmed V and J ends, which lost 4 bases and 3 bases, there was a span of 16 bases. Germline assignment: CDR1 SEHNR and CDR2 FQNEAQ (reference sequence). The CDR3 sequence is 15 residues long. The CDR3 DNA follows: TGTGCCAGCAGCTGGGACCCCCCGGGGGACTACGAGCAGTACTTC. It codes for CASSWDPPGDYEQYF.

The CDR3 region is CAISEDEGATEAFF. For the CDR3, the DNA is TGTGCCATCAGTGAAGACGAAGGGGCCACTGAAGCTTTCTTT. The genes are TRBV10-3 and TRBJ1-1; TRBD1 is a possible D gene (5 bases). The V and J ends lost 3 bases and 4 bases respectively, with 12 bases between them. This CDR3 has 14 residues. From germline, CDR1 is ENHRY and CDR2 SYGVKD.

V gene TRBV19 combines with J gene TRBJ2-2; the D call may be TRBD1 or TRBD2 (5 bases each). Trimming took off 1 base at V and 1 base at J, with 19 bases between the two ends. The V gene's germline CDR1 is LNHDA and CDR2 SQIVND (reference sequence). The CDR3 loop spans 19 amino acids. DNA of the CDR3: TGTGCCAGTAGTATAGGGCGAGGAGGATCAGGACAGAACACCGGGGAGCTGTTTTTT. Protein product: CASSIGRGGSGQNTGELFF.

This rearrangement joins TRBV9 to TRBJ2-7, with 10 nucleotides matching TRBD1. The V segment lost 6 bases and the J segment 3 bases; nucleotides outside the gene matches: 9. The CDR3 spans 15 residues. Germline V gene lookup returns CDR1 SGDLS and CDR2 YYNGEE. The CDR3 sequence is CASTLGTGDFYEQYF. As DNA, the CDR3 is TGTGCCAGCACCCTGGGGACAGGGGATTTCTACGAGCAGTACTTC.

The V and J genes are TRBV11-2 and TRBJ2-6, with D possibly being TRBD1 (5 bases). The CDR3 extends over 14 amino acids. The V gene lost 6 bases and the J gene lost 3 bases, with 9 bases spanning the gap. Looked up from germline, CDR1 is SGHAT and CDR2 is FQNNGV. The CDR3 DNA reads TGTGCCAGCAGTTCTCAGGGTGGGGCCAACGTCCTGACTTTC. It encodes CASSSQGGANVLTF.

The chain couples TRBV6-5 to TRBJ1-2; 10 bases are shared with TRBD1. CDR3 size: 12 residues. Germline CDR1 is MNHEY and CDR2 is SVGAGI. The V and J ends lost 6 bases and 6 bases, in that order; junction bases with no gene match: 1. The CDR3, as DNA: TGTGCCAGCAGGGGGACAGGGGATGGCTACACCTTC. Translating it yields CASRGTGDGYTF.

The chain employs TRBV11-3 and TRBJ2-7; D may be TRBD1 or TRBD2 (5 bases each). Germline lookup yields CDR1 SGHNT and CDR2 YENEEA. This CDR3 comprises 15 residues. The V gene lost 1 base and the J gene lost 0 bases, with 10 bases spanning the gap. CDR3 nucleotide sequence: TGTGCCAGCAGCTTAGCGGGGCGGAACTCCTACGAGCAGTACTTC. This gives the protein CASSLAGRNSYEQYF.

This clone has a single count. The V and J genes are TRBV6-6 and TRBJ2-3, with D hard to call. CDR3 length: 16 residues. V lost 0 bases to trimming and J lost 1 base, with 11 bases between them. The germline gives CDR1 MNHNY, CDR2 SVGAGI (reference sequence). This CDR3 reads CASSYSISRRTDTQYF. In DNA, the CDR3 is TGTGCCAGCAGTTACTCCATCAGCCGTCGCACAGATACGCAGTATTTT.

This clone was seen a single time. The chain carries TRBV7-8 and TRBJ1-4; D call uncertain. CDR1 SGHVS and CDR2 FQNEAQ come from the germline V gene. The germline V and J ends were trimmed by 8 bases and 3 bases, with 13 bases remaining between them. This CDR3 has 14 amino acids. CDR3 bases: TGTGCCAGCTCGTTGTTAGGCGCTAATGAAAAACTGTTTTTT. It is translated as CASSLLGANEKLFF.

The chain recombines TRBV2 with TRBJ2-7, with TRBD1 matching 9 bases. The CDR3 runs 15 residues. Germline V lookup: CDR1 SNHLY, CDR2 FYNNEI. Trimming took 7 bases from V and 4 from J; bases not matched to a gene: 11. DNA of the CDR3: TGTGCCAGCACCAAGGAGATGACAGGGGGTTACGAGCAGTACTTC. Translated: CASTKEMTGGYEQYF.

The chain has TRBV30 and TRBJ1-5; D is unresolved. V was trimmed by 2 bases and J by 0 bases, leaving 5 bases between them. The CDR3 is made up of 13 amino acids. Germline V gene sequence: CDR1 GTSNPN, CDR2 SVGIG (reference sequence). CDR3 loop: CAWSLDSNQPQHF. CDR3 in DNA: TGTGCCTGGAGTTTGGATAGCAATCAGCCCCAGCATTTT. Full variable domain (rest looked up from reference TRBV30 and TRBJ1-5): SQTIHQWPATLVQPVGSPLSLECTVEGTSNPNLYWYRQAAGRGLQLLFYSVGIGQISSEVPQNLSASRPQDRQFILSSKKLLLSDSGFYLCAWSLDSNQPQHFGDGTRLSIL.

The V and J genes are TRBV11-2 and TRBJ1-5; 9 bases match TRBD1. This CDR3 contains 15 residues. Germline V gene sequence: CDR1 SGHAT, CDR2 FQNNGV. V gave up 5 bases and J gave up 3 bases; unmatched junction bases: 5. CDR3 sequence (DNA): TGTGCCAGCAGCCGCGGGACAGGGCCCAATCAGCCCCAGCATTTT. Its protein is CASSRGTGPNQPQHF.

This clone showed up just once. The chain carries TRBV18 and TRBJ2-2; D not resolved. The germline V gene has CDR1 KGHSH and CDR2 LQKENI. The CDR3 consists of 15 residues. V dropped 4 bases and J dropped 5 bases, with 14 bases sitting between them. DNA for the CDR3: TGTGCCAGCTCACTGCAAGAGTCAGCTACCGGGGAGCTGTTTTTT. Its translation is CASSLQESATGELFF.

V and J are TRBV5-1 and TRBJ2-1; TRBD2 agrees at 11 bases. Germline V CDR1 and CDR2: SGHRS, YFSETQ. The CDR3 runs 13 residues. Trimming removed 5 bases from V and 8 bases from J; junction bases left unmatched: 3. CDR3 nucleotide sequence: TGCGCCAGCAGTAGCGGGGGGGCACATGAGCAGTTCTTC. As protein: CASSSGGAHEQFF. The whole variable domain, remainder taken from reference TRBV5-1 and TRBJ2-1, is KAGVTQTPRYLIKTRGQQVTLSCSPISGHRSVSWYQQTPGQGLQFLFEYFSETQRNKGNFPGRFSGRQFSNSRSEMNVSTLELGDSALYLCASSSGGAHEQFFGPGTRLTVL.

V and J are TRBV19 and TRBJ2-5; D gene uncertain. V was shortened by 8 bases and J by 5 bases, with 9 bases between the two germline ends. CDR3 length: 11 residues. CDR1 and CDR2 from the germline V gene are LNHDA and SQIVND (reference sequence). Here the CDR3 DNA reads TGTGCCAGTGGGGTTCAGGAGACCCAGTACTTC. Its protein is CASGVQETQYF.

This rearrangement joins TRBV5-1 to TRBJ2-2, with 7 positions matching TRBD2. Germline V gives CDR1 SGHRS, CDR2 YFSETQ. The CDR3 is made up of 15 amino acids. Unmatched junction bases numbered 3, after V lost 2 bases and J lost 2 bases. The CDR3 bases are TGCGCCAGCAGCTTCTCTAGCGGAAACACCGGGGAGCTGTTTTTT. It is translated as CASSFSSGNTGELFF.

The V gene is TRBV5-4, the J gene TRBJ2-2; D is perhaps TRBD2 (5 bases). CDR3 length: 12 amino acids. V was cut by 3 bases and J by 8 bases, with 8 bases left in between. Germline CDR1 is SGHNT and CDR2 is YYREEE (reference sequence). CDR3 protein: CASSYRRGELFF. CDR3 DNA sequence: TGTGCCAGCAGCTATCGGAGGGGGGAGCTGTTTTTT.

The V call is TRBV9, the J call TRBJ2-5; D is undetermined. CDR3 length: 14 amino acids. In germline, CDR1 is SGDLS, CDR2 YYNGEE. Trimming shortened V by 2 bases and J by 0 bases, and 8 bases separated the two germline ends. CDR3 nucleotides: TGTGCCAGCAGCGTCGGACGGTACCAAGAGACCCAGTACTTC. Its translation is CASSVGRYQETQYF.

This clone came up once. Other DNA sequences in this specimen translate into the identical CDR3. The CDR3 sequence is CASSLGENTEAFF. The CDR3 DNA is TGTGCCAGCAGCTTAGGAGAGAACACTGAAGCTTTCTTT. The chain employs TRBV7-6 and TRBJ1-1; no clear D. The germline gives CDR1 SGHVS, CDR2 FNYEAQ. V was clipped by 1 base and J by 1 base, with 4 bases between them. CDR3 length: 13 amino acids.

This chain connects TRBV30 to TRBJ2-2; D call uncertain. In germline, CDR1 is GTSNPN, CDR2 SVGIG (reference sequence). CDR3 size: 12 residues. With 3 bases removed from V and 0 bases from J, the gap between germline ends came to 2 bases. CDR3 sequence (DNA): TGTGCCTGGAGAACGAACACCGGGGAGCTGTTTTTT. Translating gives CAWRTNTGELFF.

The chain recombines TRBV12-5 with TRBJ2-7, with 7 bases identical to TRBD1. Losses at the gene ends were 7 bases for V and 12 bases for J; bases not matched to a gene: 12. Germline V gene lookup returns CDR1 LGHNT and CDR2 FRNRAP. The CDR3 contains 12 residues. The CDR3 DNA reads as TGTGCTAGTGCTACTGACAGGGCCCTCTTGTACTTC. Protein product: CASATDRALLYF.